This entry features one T cell receptor (beta chain) sequence. What the recovered Cohort 3 donors had was two negative PCRs, clearance, or symptom resolution. The source of the sample is a study of blood T cell repertoires in COVID-19. Study-wide context: From T cells, B-cell-depleted T cells, or PBMCs came the material, which was cDNA or gDNA.

There are 18 residues in the CDR3. Germline assignment: CDR1 SGHRS and CDR2 YFSETQ. V trimming: 4 bases; J trimming: 6 bases; junction bases outside the gene matches: 17. Sequencing was performed with immunoSEQ multiplex PCR; in TCRdb, only in-frame clones are kept and a portion is missing. The sample contains just over 350,000 clones, roughly 90% of which appear only once. The TCR was taken from a woman aged 25 to 45 who had recovered from COVID-19. The V and J genes are TRBV5-1 and TRBJ2-3, with 10 bases matching TRBD2. The specimen was PBMCs or T cells enriched from blood (not recorded which). The CDR3, as DNA: TGCGCCAGCAGCCTATTGGCCCCTAAAGCGGGAGGGCGGGATACGCAGTATTTT. Translation: CASSLLAPKAGGRDTQYF.